One and the same sample provided the 17 T cell receptor beta chains below, sequenced in a study of T cells in Graves' hyperthyroidism and ophthalmopathy. Authors of the study amplified TCR beta CDR3 regions from RNA transcripts. HTBI primers were employed in a first-round RT-PCR of the TCR CDR3. MiXCR, run by TCRdb on the multiplex PCR reads, gives a single entry per CDR3 protein. This sample has 90,000 to 120,000 distinct CDR3 sequences, with around a sixth found just once. The sequencing input was blood. The origin of the receptors is a woman aged 50 to 65 with Graves' hyperthyroidism.

The V call is TRBV7-9, the J call TRBJ2-3, with 7 bases fitting TRBD2. Germline CDR1 reads SEHNR; CDR2 reads FQNEAQ (reference sequence). CDR3 size: 17 residues. Unmatched junction bases numbered 10, after V lost 2 bases and J lost 2 bases. The CDR3 DNA sequence: TGTGCCAGCAGCTTAAATTCGGCGGGAGCCTCCACAGATACGCAGTATTTT. Translating gives CASSLNSAGASTDTQYF.

The V gene is TRBV11-2, the J gene TRBJ2-1; a possible D gene is TRBD1 (6 bases). Germline assignment: CDR1 SGHAT and CDR2 FQNNGV. The CDR3 is 15 residues long. Trimming removed 11 bases at V and 5 bases at J, with 22 bases between. This CDR3 is CAWSAGDGAHNEQFF. Here the CDR3 DNA reads TGTGCCTGGAGTGCAGGGGACGGGGCCCACAATGAGCAGTTCTTC.

This clonotype showed up many times. The chain combines TRBV5-6 with TRBJ2-2; D call uncertain. The germline gives CDR1 SGHDT, CDR2 YYEEEE. CDR3 size: 14 residues. V gave up 0 bases and J gave up 6 bases, with 9 bases separating them. The CDR3 sequence is CASSLGLPSGELFF. CDR3 sequence (DNA): TGTGCCAGCAGCTTGGGCCTACCCTCCGGGGAGCTGTTTTTT.

This clonotype was found many times. The genes are TRBV28 and TRBJ2-7; D unresolved. Trimming removed 3 bases at V and 2 bases at J, with 5 bases between. The CDR3 loop spans 12 amino acids. Germline values: CDR1 MDHEN, CDR2 SYDVKM. The CDR3 region has the DNA TGTGCCAGCAGTTTTAGAACCTACGAGCAGTACTTC. Encoded protein: CASSFRTYEQYF.

In this sample, this clonotype turned up many times. The chain combines TRBV28 with TRBJ1-6, with 7 bases that match TRBD1. The germline V gene encodes CDR1 MDHEN and CDR2 SYDVKM. CDR3 size: 11 residues. The CDR3 coding sequence is TGTGACGTTAGACAGGGTTCACCCCTCCACTTT. Protein product: CDVRQGSPLHF. Filled out from reference TRBV28 and TRBJ1-6, the complete variable domain reads DVKVTQSSRYLVKRTGEKVFLECVQDMDHENMFWYRQDPGLGLRLIYFSYDVKMKEKGDIPEGYSVSREKKERFSLILESASTNQTSMYLCDVRQGSPLHFGNGTRLTVT.

This clonotype was counted many times. J is TRBJ1-1 and V is TRBV5-8, with 7 bases fitting TRBD1. The CDR3 is 16 residues long. V gave up 0 bases and J gave up 0 bases; unmatched junction bases: 5. From germline, CDR1 is SGHTS and CDR2 YDEGEE. The CDR3 DNA reads TGTGCCAGCAGCTTGGGACAGGGATGGTTGAACACTGAAGCTTTCTTT. Amino acids: CASSLGQGWLNTEAFF.

This clonotype was seen ten or more times. J is TRBJ2-6 and V is TRBV7-8; D unresolved. Germline lookup yields CDR1 SGHVS and CDR2 FQNEAQ. The CDR3 is 13 amino acids. Deletions cut 4 bases from V and 4 bases from J, with 5 bases between. CDR3 region: CASSSLGANVLTF. The CDR3 DNA reads TGTGCCAGCAGCTCTCTAGGGGCCAACGTCCTGACTTTC.

This clonotype came up a few times. The gene calls are TRBV19 and TRBJ1-5, with 7 bases aligning to TRBD1. Germline assignment: CDR1 LNHDA and CDR2 SQIVND (reference sequence). This CDR3 has 14 residues. J gave up 9 bases and V 4 bases, and 9 bases lay outside the gene matches. DNA for the CDR3: TGTGCCAGTAGTAGACAGGGCAAAATCTCGCCCCAGCATTTT. This translates into CASSRQGKISPQHF.

This chain connects TRBV7-2 to TRBJ2-1, with 8 bases lining up with TRBD2. The trim removed 2 bases at V and 3 bases at J, leaving 6 bases unmatched. Germline V CDR1 and CDR2: SGHTA, FQGNSA. This CDR3 has 16 residues. DNA of the CDR3: TGTGCCAGCAGCTTACAACTAGCGGCTGACTACAATGAGCAGTTCTTC. Translation gives CASSLQLAADYNEQFF.

The chain links TRBV30 to TRBJ1-5; 8 bases match TRBD1. The V and J ends lost 0 bases and 7 bases, in that order; junction bases with no gene match: 8. The CDR3 runs to 15 residues. CDR1 and CDR2 from the germline V gene are GTSNPN and SVGIG (reference sequence). The CDR3 coding sequence is TGTGCCTGGAGTGTACTCAGGGGGCAAGGACAGCCCCAGCATTTT. Its translation is CAWSVLRGQGQPQHF.

This sequence joins TRBV5-1 and TRBJ2-7, with unresolved D. This CDR3 region has 15 residues. V was cut by 0 bases and J by 0 bases, with 10 bases left in between. The germline CDR1 and CDR2 sequences are SGHRS and YFSETQ. CDR3 sequence: CASSLVARPSYEQYF. In nucleotides, the CDR3 is TGCGCCAGCAGCTTGGTTGCGCGTCCCTCCTACGAGCAGTACTTC.

This clonotype was seen many times. This chain links TRBV12-3 or TRBV12-4 with TRBJ2-3, with TRBD2 as a possible D gene (6 bases). The CDR3 contains 16 residues. The ends were cut back, 3 bases at V and 2 bases at J, with 15 bases in the middle. The chain's CDR3 is CASSFFSGGFTDTQYF. The CDR3 DNA sequence: TGTGCCAGCAGTTTCTTCTCCGGGGGATTCACAGATACGCAGTATTTT.

This clonotype came up many times. The rearrangement joins TRBV5-1 to TRBJ2-7; TRBD2 matches 7 bases. V shed 3 bases, J shed 3 bases, and the junction held 0 bases outside the gene matches. The CDR3 totals 12 residues. Germline V gene data show CDR1 as SGHRS and CDR2 as YFSETQ. Here the CDR3 reads CASSSSGYEQYF. For the CDR3, the DNA is TGCGCCAGCAGCTCTAGCGGCTACGAGCAGTACTTC.

The CDR3 loop reads CASSPSPGAQNTGELFF. The DNA of the CDR3 is TGTGCCAGCTCACCCTCACCGGGGGCGCAAAACACCGGGGAGCTGTTTTTT. This chain joins TRBV18 and TRBJ2-2; D tentatively fits TRBD1 or TRBD2 (6 bases each). Germline CDR1 KGHSH, CDR2 LQKENI. V shed 3 bases and J shed 2 bases, with 16 bases lying between them. The CDR3 contains 17 residues.

This clonotype was seen repeatedly, ten times or more. This chain connects TRBV30 to TRBJ2-7; D unresolved. Germline-derived CDR1 and CDR2 are GTSNPN and SVGIG (reference sequence). V was pared by 6 bases and J by 9 bases, with 18 bases between. This CDR3 has 12 residues. In nucleotides, the CDR3 is TGTGCCTGTCTCGGGCCCTATGACTGGCAGTACGTC. It is translated as CACLGPYDWQYV.

The sample holds a few counts of this clonotype. The chain joins TRBV7-2 to TRBJ2-2; possibly TRBD2 for D (5 bases). This CDR3 contains 14 residues. Germline-derived CDR1 and CDR2 are SGHTA and FQGNSA. V shed 5 bases and J shed 1 base, with 8 bases lying between them. The CDR3 DNA sequence: TGTGCCAGCAGCCGTGGGAGGAACACCGGGGAGCTGTTTTTT. Residues: CASSRGRNTGELFF. The whole variable domain, remainder taken from reference TRBV7-2 and TRBJ2-2, is GAGVSQSPSNKVTEKGKDVELRCDPISGHTALYWYRQSLGQGLEFLIYFQGNSAPDKSGLPSDRFSAERTGGSVSTLTIQRTQQEDSAVYLCASSRGRNTGELFFGEGSRLTVL.

At least ten counts were recorded for this clonotype. The chain is built from TRBV3-1 and TRBJ1-2; weak D call: TRBD1 (5 bases). CDR1 LGHDT and CDR2 YNNKEL come from the germline V gene (reference sequence). With 1 base removed from V and 4 bases from J, the gap between germline ends came to 7 bases. The CDR3 has 13 residues. The CDR3 reads CASSQGGTYGYTF. CDR3 DNA: TGTGCCAGCAGCCAAGGAGGGACCTATGGCTACACCTTC.